Following are 14 T cell receptor beta chains from one sample sequenced in a study of T cells in Graves' hyperthyroidism and ophthalmopathy. TCR beta CDR3 region amplification was performed from RNA transcripts. The TCR CDR3 first-round RT-PCR relied on the HTBI primer set. TCRdb re-called the multiplex PCR reads through MiXCR, storing one row per CDR3 protein. The table has approximately 400,000 distinct CDR3 sequences, approximately 15% seen once. Material: blood. These receptors were collected from a woman in her sixties or seventies with Graves' hyperthyroidism.

This clonotype occurred many times. This chain links TRBV6-1 with TRBJ2-3; 10 bases align to TRBD2. Germline V lookup: CDR1 MNHNS, CDR2 SASEGT. The CDR3 totals 14 residues. V trimming: 8 bases; J trimming: 4 bases; junction bases outside the gene matches: 6. Here the CDR3 reads CASELAGRSDTQYF. The CDR3 DNA reads TGTGCCAGCGAACTAGCGGGACGATCAGATACGCAGTATTTT.

This clonotype appeared many times. This rearrangement joins TRBV19 to TRBJ1-1, with D uncertain. CDR1 LNHDA and CDR2 SQIVND come from the germline V gene (reference sequence). Trimming removed 7 bases from V and 1 base from J, with 13 bases in between. The CDR3 loop spans 14 amino acids. The CDR3 DNA follows: TGTGCCAGTAAATTTGGCTCCGAGAACACTGAAGCTTTCTTT. Amino acid sequence: CASKFGSENTEAFF. Supplemented by reference TRBV19 and TRBJ1-1, the full variable domain reads DGGITQSPKYLFRKEGQNVTLSCEQNLNHDAMYWYRQDPGQGLRLIYYSQIVNDFQKGDIAEGYSVSREKKESFPLTVTSAQKNPTAFYLCASKFGSENTEAFFGQGTRLTVV.

The sample holds many counts of this clonotype. The chain joins TRBV18 to TRBJ2-5; no clear D. Trimming removed 2 bases from V and 7 bases from J, with 11 bases in between. From germline, CDR1 is KGHSH and CDR2 LQKENI. The CDR3 is 13 residues long. CDR3 protein: CASSPAVRGTQYF. Written as DNA, the CDR3 is TGTGCCAGCTCACCAGCCGTACGTGGGACCCAGTACTTC.

This clonotype was seen many times. The chain carries TRBV11-3 and TRBJ2-1, with TRBD2 matching 12 bases. Per the germline V gene, CDR1 is SGHNT and CDR2 is YENEEA. V lost 0 bases to trimming and J lost 5 bases; unmatched junction nucleotides: 11. The CDR3 spans 19 residues. CDR3 in amino acids: CASSLDPPQLAGGDNEQFF. In DNA, the CDR3 is TGTGCCAGCAGCTTAGATCCCCCCCAACTAGCGGGAGGTGACAATGAGCAGTTCTTC.

This clonotype was detected many times. The CDR3 is CASTSNTEAFF. Here the CDR3 DNA reads TGTGCCAGCACCTCTAACACTGAAGCTTTCTTT. The chain joins TRBV11-3 to TRBJ1-1; D not resolved. Germline CDR1 and CDR2: SGHNT and YENEEA. CDR3 size: 11 residues. Trimming removed 7 bases from V and 2 bases from J, with 5 bases in between.

This clonotype has a count of ten or more. This chain uses TRBV10-2 with TRBJ2-3; 7 bases line up with TRBD2. Germline CDR1 and CDR2: WSHSY and SAAADI. The CDR3 spans 14 residues. The V segment lost 7 bases and the J segment 2 bases; nucleotides outside the gene matches: 6. The CDR3 nucleotides are TGCGCCAGCAATCTAGCGGCGGTCACAGATACGCAGTATTTT. This encodes CASNLAAVTDTQYF.

The rearrangement uses TRBV19 and TRBJ2-1; D possibly matches TRBD1 or TRBD2 (5 bases each). There are 15 residues in the CDR3. V lost 7 bases and J lost 4, with 17 bases in between. The germline V gene has CDR1 LNHDA and CDR2 SQIVND (reference sequence). This CDR3 reads CASTLGRGEYNEQFF. The CDR3 DNA reads as TGTGCCAGTACCCTTGGTAGAGGGGAATACAATGAGCAGTTCTTC.

This clonotype was detected many times. For the CDR3, the DNA is TGCGCCAGCAGCTTGGAGCGCACAGATACGCAGTATTTT. It yields the protein CASSLERTDTQYF. The chain joins TRBV5-1 to TRBJ2-3; D gene uncertain. The germline V and J ends were trimmed by 0 bases and 1 base, with 3 bases remaining between them. CDR3 length: 13 residues. Germline CDR1 reads SGHRS; CDR2 reads YFSETQ.

This clonotype was seen a few times. This chain uses TRBV25-1 with TRBJ2-7; D is undetermined. V was trimmed by 4 bases and J by 6 bases, leaving 10 bases between them. This CDR3 has 12 residues. Germline V gene data show CDR1 as MGHDK and CDR2 as SYGVNS. The CDR3 sequence: CASSATAGEQYF. The CDR3 nucleotides read TGTGCCAGCAGTGCTACGGCAGGCGAGCAGTACTTC.

The chain employs TRBV30 and TRBJ1-5; the D is unclear. The CDR3 has 15 residues. The germline V gene encodes CDR1 GTSNPN and CDR2 SVGIG (reference sequence). Trimming stripped 0 bases from V and 5 bases from J, with 14 bases between. CDR3 residues: CAWSVGRNGDQPQHF. CDR3 DNA sequence: TGTGCCTGGAGTGTAGGCAGGAACGGTGATCAGCCCCAGCATTTT.

This clonotype was found many times. The chain couples TRBV20-1 to TRBJ1-4; possible D gene TRBD1, 6 bases. This CDR3 region has 14 residues. V lost 1 base, J lost 8 bases, and 14 bases lay in between. Germline values: CDR1 DFQATT, CDR2 SNEGSKA (reference sequence). The CDR3 bases are TGCAGTGCTAGAGCGGGGGGGGCGGAAGAAAAACTGTTTTTT. This sequence encodes CSARAGGAEEKLFF.

The sample holds many counts of this clonotype. J is TRBJ2-2 and V is TRBV6-1; 10 bases are shared with TRBD2. V was clipped by 5 bases and J by 6 bases; unmatched bases: 9. Per germline, CDR1 MNHNS and CDR2 SASEGT. CDR3 length: 16 residues. In nucleotides, the CDR3 is TGTGCCAGCAGTTTTCGGGGCAGCGGGAGGGCCGGGGAGCTGTTTTTT. It translates to CASSFRGSGRAGELFF.

The gene calls are TRBV7-9 and TRBJ2-1; 7 nucleotides line up with TRBD1. The CDR3 loop spans 15 amino acids. Germline assignment: CDR1 SEHNR and CDR2 FQNEAQ (reference sequence). V gave up 8 bases and J gave up 7 bases; unmatched junction bases: 14. CDR3 region: CASPYRDSVENEQFF. In nucleotides, the CDR3 is TGTGCCAGCCCCTACCGGGACAGTGTGGAAAATGAGCAGTTCTTC.

Notes on this clonotype: A much larger clone differs by one base, so this may be a read error. The chain links TRBV27 to TRBJ1-2; TRBD1 matches 7 bases. Trimming cost V 5 bases and J 3 bases; bases outside gene matches: 6. The CDR3 sequence is 14 residues long. CDR1 is MNHEY and CDR2 is SMNVEV in the germline V gene (reference sequence). This CDR3 reads CASSDLGTDYGYTF. DNA of the CDR3: TGTGCCAGCAGTGATTTGGGGACAGACTATGGCTACACCTTC.